The rows below give T cell receptor beta chains drawn from one sample of a study of blood T cell repertoires in COVID-19. TCRdb keeps only in-frame clones here, not all; method: immunoSEQ multiplex PCR. The profile shows about 50,000 clones, 88% of them singletons. The sequenced material came from peripheral blood. The receptors here all came from a man over 45 with active COVID-19. Both conserved end residues are part of each CDR3. D genes are given only for firm matches.

d_call: -
v_call: TRBV7-9
cdr3_aa: CASSSRGGYGYTF

d_call: -
v_call: TRBV14
cdr3_aa: CASSQVGGRFYEQYF

d_call: -
v_call: TRBV5-4
cdr3_aa: CASSLGRDAEAFF

d_call: TRBD1
v_call: TRBV6-6
cdr3_aa: CASRAQGEVTGELFF

d_call: TRBD1
v_call: TRBV19
cdr3_aa: CASTRPWRGRGNTIYF

d_call: TRBD1
v_call: TRBV29-1
cdr3_aa: CSVRQGGNQPQHF

d_call: -
v_call: TRBV9
cdr3_aa: CASSVGQGPGELFF

d_call: -
v_call: TRBV11-2
cdr3_aa: CASSLDSRQETQYF

d_call: -
v_call: TRBV7-9
cdr3_aa: CASSLAQGRNTDTQYF

d_call: TRBD1
v_call: TRBV28
cdr3_aa: CASSSPGTGYYGYTF

d_call: -
v_call: TRBV12-3/TRBV12-4
cdr3_aa: CASTLGGGNTIYF

d_call: TRBD1
v_call: TRBV6-2/TRBV6-3
cdr3_aa: CASTPQAGGTEAFF

d_call: TRBD2
v_call: TRBV4-1
cdr3_aa: CASSQDLAGYSYEQYF

d_call: -
v_call: TRBV15
cdr3_aa: CATSRDWGGYSYEQYF

d_call: -
v_call: TRBV20-1
cdr3_aa: CSASRGLNSGNTIYF

d_call: -
v_call: TRBV7-2
cdr3_aa: CASSLRRGYTDTQYF

d_call: TRBD1
v_call: TRBV18
cdr3_aa: CASSPKDRGTQYF

d_call: -
v_call: TRBV5-5
cdr3_aa: CASNFLIPRKSNYGYTF

d_call: TRBD2
v_call: TRBV15
cdr3_aa: CATSRDWGGEETQYF

d_call: -
v_call: TRBV18
cdr3_aa: CASSPPGGRMNTEAFF

d_call: -
v_call: TRBV7-9
cdr3_aa: CASSLSAGRTYEQYF

d_call: -
v_call: TRBV5-4
cdr3_aa: CASSLGTNNNEQFF

d_call: -
v_call: TRBV7-8
cdr3_aa: CASSSAAEDLYF

d_call: -
v_call: TRBV7-9
cdr3_aa: CASSLAEATAFF

d_call: -
v_call: TRBV10-2
cdr3_aa: CASSITGREGQPQHF

d_call: -
v_call: TRBV30
cdr3_aa: CAWSPRVVGYTF

d_call: -
v_call: TRBV30
cdr3_aa: CAWSPFDGAPIF